Sequencing of this TCR beta chain was carried out in a study of blood T cell repertoires in COVID-19. Overall study: Sources were T cells, B-cell-depleted T cells, or PBMCs; the material itself was cDNA or gDNA.

Per the authors' pipeline: By means of reference gene primer amplification, nucleated cell counts were estimated. TCRdb's copy holds only in-frame clones and misses some; the assay was immunoSEQ multiplex PCR. The V and J calls and clone size were taken over from that table, and D and trimming were inferred from the DNA. The sample lists about 240,000 clones, 88% occurring once. Trimming cost V 5 bases and J 6 bases, with 13 bases left between them. CDR1 and CDR2 (germline): SGDLS, YYNGEE. CDR3 size: 13 residues. Sequences were obtained from peripheral blood. The J gene is TRBJ2-3, the V gene TRBV9; TRBD1 is a possible D gene (6 bases). The sequence was collected from a woman in her forties who had recovered from COVID-19. The CDR3: CASSWDQGDTQYF. The CDR3 DNA is TGTGCCAGCAGTTGGGACCAGGGGGATACGCAGTATTTT.